What follows are 32 T cell receptor beta chains derived from one specimen sequenced in a study of blood T cell repertoires in COVID-19. Some clones are missing from TCRdb's copy, which holds only in-frame ones; the method was immunoSEQ multiplex PCR. The sample lists about 220,000 clones, less than 90% occurring once. The sequenced material came from PBMCs or T cells enriched from blood (not recorded which). The receptors were sampled from a woman aged 25-40 years who had recovered from COVID-19.

The genes are TRBV4-1 and TRBJ2-1, with 8 bases matching TRBD2. Unmatched junction bases numbered 6, after V lost 0 bases and J lost 5 bases. Per the germline V gene, CDR1 is MGHRA and CDR2 is YSYEKL. The CDR3 runs 16 residues. CDR3 in DNA: TGCGCCAGCAGCCAAGAACCCCGGGGGGGCAACAATGAGCAGTTCTTC. Translated, it gives CASSQEPRGGNNEQFF.

V is TRBV4-1 and J is TRBJ2-7; 9 bases agree with TRBD2. There are 14 residues in the CDR3. Trimming took 1 base from V and 2 from J; bases not matched to a gene: 0. CDR1 and CDR2 (germline): MGHRA, YSYEKL. This chain's CDR3 is CASSQASGAYEQYF. CDR3 DNA: TGCGCCAGCAGCCAAGCTAGCGGGGCCTACGAGCAGTACTTC.

The chain recombines TRBV5-1 with TRBJ1-1; D may be TRBD1 (5 bases). Trimming removed 5 bases from V and 1 base from J, with 6 bases in between. The CDR3 runs 12 residues. Germline V gene lookup returns CDR1 SGHRS and CDR2 YFSETQ. The CDR3 spells CASSTGNTEAFF. In DNA, the CDR3 is TGCGCCAGCAGTACAGGGAACACTGAAGCTTTCTTT.

The chain employs TRBV2 and TRBJ1-2, with 11 positions matching TRBD1. Per the germline V gene, CDR1 is SNHLY and CDR2 is FYNNEI. Trimming removed 6 bases from V and 2 bases from J; junction bases left unmatched: 5. This CDR3 spans 15 amino acids. The CDR3 DNA follows: TGTGCCAGCAGACCGGGACAGGGGGAAAACTATGGCTACACCTTC. This translates into CASRPGQGENYGYTF.

The J gene is TRBJ1-6, the V gene TRBV2, with unresolved D. Germline V CDR1 and CDR2: SNHLY, FYNNEI. V lost 6 bases, J lost 0 bases, and 9 bases lay in between. The CDR3 contains 15 residues. The CDR3 loop reads CASSVGSSYNSPLHF. The CDR3 DNA reads as TGTGCCAGCAGCGTCGGGAGCTCCTATAATTCACCCCTCCACTTT.

This chain links TRBV19 with TRBJ1-5; D might be TRBD1 (5 bases). Trimming stripped 7 bases from V and 1 base from J, with 14 bases between. The length of the CDR3 is 15 residues. CDR1 LNHDA and CDR2 SQIVND come from the germline V gene (reference sequence). CDR3 region: CASTRTPGSNQPQHF. CDR3 coding DNA: TGTGCCAGTACTAGGACACCCGGGAGCAATCAGCCCCAGCATTTT.

In regard to this clone: Distinct nucleotide sequences in the sample also encode this CDR3. V gene TRBV6-5 combines with J gene TRBJ1-5, with D unclear. The germline V gene encodes CDR1 MNHEY and CDR2 SVGAGI. V was clipped by 3 bases and J by 0 bases, with 6 bases between them. The CDR3 consists of 14 residues. CDR3 nucleotide sequence: TGTGCCAGCAGTTATTCCTATAGCAATCAGCCCCAGCATTTT. Translating it yields CASSYSYSNQPQHF.

The chain links TRBV2 to TRBJ2-3; D is perhaps TRBD1 (6 bases). The CDR3 totals 15 residues. From germline, CDR1 is SNHLY and CDR2 FYNNEI. Trimming cost V 5 bases and J 1 base, with 13 bases left between them. CDR3 in amino acids: CASSPTGTRTDTQYF. The CDR3 DNA follows: TGTGCCAGCAGTCCGACAGGAACCCGCACAGATACGCAGTATTTT.

The CDR3 coding sequence is TGTGCCAGTAGCGCCGGGACAGGGGCCTACGAGCAGTACTTC. Translation: CASSAGTGAYEQYF. The chain carries TRBV19 and TRBJ2-7; 10 positions match TRBD1. This CDR3 is built from 14 residues. Per the germline V gene, CDR1 is LNHDA and CDR2 is SQIVND (reference sequence). Trimming removed 6 bases from V and 2 bases from J; junction bases left unmatched: 4.

The rearrangement joins TRBV11-2 to TRBJ2-3; TRBD2 aligns across 11 bases. V shed 4 bases, J shed 0 bases, and the junction held 6 bases outside the gene matches. Per germline, CDR1 SGHAT and CDR2 FQNNGV. This CDR3 is built from 17 residues. The CDR3: CASSSTSGVTSTDTQYF. The DNA of the CDR3 is TGTGCCAGCAGCTCGACTAGCGGGGTCACTAGCACAGATACGCAGTATTTT.

This clone appeared once. This chain connects TRBV5-1 to TRBJ1-2; possibly TRBD1 for D (6 bases). Germline assignment: CDR1 SGHRS and CDR2 YFSETQ. The CDR3 sequence is 15 residues long. V was shortened by 1 base and J by 2 bases, with 12 bases between the two germline ends. In DNA form, the CDR3 reads TGCGCCAGCAGCTTGACAGGTGGGGGCAACTATGGCTACACCTTC. It is translated as CASSLTGGGNYGYTF.

The V and J genes are TRBV15 and TRBJ2-5, with D unclear. This CDR3 is 14 amino acids long. V was trimmed by 2 bases and J by 1 base, leaving 8 bases between them. Germline values: CDR1 LNHNV, CDR2 YYDKDF (reference sequence). The DNA of the CDR3 is TGTGCCACCAGCAGAAAGACACTCCAAGAGACCCAGTACTTC. Its translation is CATSRKTLQETQYF.

This CDR3 reads CASSLSFTGELFF. The CDR3 DNA reads as TGTGCCAGCAGCTTGTCATTCACCGGGGAGCTGTTTTTT. V gene TRBV5-4 combines with J gene TRBJ2-2; D gene unclear. The CDR3 consists of 13 residues. CDR1 and CDR2 (germline): SGHNT, YYREEE (reference sequence). V lost 1 base to trimming and J lost 4 bases, with 5 bases between them.

The sample holds one count of this clone. This sequence joins TRBV7-3 and TRBJ2-1; TRBD2 matches at 14 bases. The CDR3 length is 15 residues. The germline gives CDR1 SGHTA, CDR2 FQGTGA. V gave up 5 bases and J gave up 9 bases; unmatched junction bases: 6. The CDR3 reads CASSPGTSGGSEQFF. The CDR3 DNA is TGTGCCAGCAGCCCCGGGACTAGCGGGGGTAGTGAGCAGTTCTTC.

This clone was seen more than once but under ten times. This rearrangement joins TRBV27 to TRBJ2-2, with no clear D. The CDR3 is 16 amino acids. Trimming removed 5 bases from V and 0 bases from J, with 13 bases in between. Germline lookup yields CDR1 MNHEY and CDR2 SMNVEV (reference sequence). The CDR3 protein is CASSPSSLPNTGELFF. CDR3 coding DNA: TGTGCCAGCAGTCCCAGTTCCCTCCCGAACACCGGGGAGCTGTTTTTT.

The chain combines TRBV18 with TRBJ2-5; TRBD1 agrees at 7 bases. The V segment lost 4 bases and the J segment 4 bases; nucleotides outside the gene matches: 3. Germline V gene sequence: CDR1 KGHSH, CDR2 LQKENI. This CDR3 spans 13 amino acids. CDR3 sequence (DNA): TGTGCCAGCTCACGGACAGGACTAGAGACCCAGTACTTC. Translation: CASSRTGLETQYF.

V is TRBV4-3 and J is TRBJ2-7, with 8 bases matching TRBD2. Germline V gene sequence: CDR1 LGHNA, CDR2 YSLEER. The trim removed 0 bases at V and 0 bases at J, leaving 7 bases unmatched. The CDR3 loop spans 17 amino acids. The CDR3 region has the DNA TGCGCCAGCAGCCAAGATCGAGCGGGGGACGGCTCCTACGAGCAGTACTTC. Translation gives CASSQDRAGDGSYEQYF.

The chain uses TRBV2 and TRBJ1-1, with a possible D match to TRBD1 (5 bases). The length of the CDR3 is 12 residues. V lost 6 bases to trimming and J lost 10 bases, with 15 bases between them. Germline V lookup: CDR1 SNHLY, CDR2 FYNNEI. The CDR3 sequence is CASRPGGISAFF. CDR3 bases: TGTGCCAGCAGGCCCGGGGGGATATCAGCTTTCTTT.

The chain has TRBV7-9 and TRBJ1-2; no firm D call. Deletions cut 5 bases from V and 3 bases from J, with 10 bases between. The CDR3 has 13 residues. The germline gives CDR1 SEHNR, CDR2 FQNEAQ (reference sequence). CDR3 DNA: TGTGCCAGCAGCCCAACAGAATACTATGGCTACACCTTC. Translated, it gives CASSPTEYYGYTF.

The V call is TRBV6-5, the J call TRBJ1-2; 8 bases match TRBD1. The CDR3 has 16 residues. Germline V CDR1 and CDR2: MNHEY, SVGAGI. V gave up 4 bases and J gave up 8 bases; unmatched junction bases: 15. Written as DNA, the CDR3 is TGTGCCAGCAGTTTCGACAGGGGAGATAAGTCGTTGGGCTACACCTTC. It is translated as CASSFDRGDKSLGYTF.

The chain employs TRBV2 and TRBJ1-2, with D possibly TRBD1 on 6 matching bases. CDR3 length: 13 amino acids. With 7 bases removed from V and 4 bases from J, the gap between germline ends came to 13 bases. From germline, CDR1 is SNHLY and CDR2 FYNNEI. CDR3 amino acids: CASTLQDSYGYTF. In nucleotides, the CDR3 is TGTGCCAGCACTTTACAGGACAGCTATGGCTACACCTTC. Complete variable domain (other parts from reference TRBV2 and TRBJ1-2): EPEVTQTPSHQVTQMGQEVILRCVPISNHLYFYWYRQILGQKVEFLVSFYNNEISEKSEIFDDQFSVERPDGSNFTLKIRSTKLEDSAMYFCASTLQDSYGYTFGSGTRLTVV.

The gene calls are TRBV9 and TRBJ2-6; D is unclear. This CDR3 has 15 amino acids. Germline V gene data show CDR1 as SGDLS and CDR2 as YYNGEE. V lost 0 bases and J lost 0, with 4 bases in between. In DNA, the CDR3 is TGTGCCAGCAGCGTAGTTCTCTCTGGGGCCAACGTCCTGACTTTC. Protein product: CASSVVLSGANVLTF.

This chain connects TRBV5-1 to TRBJ2-1, with 7 bases fitting TRBD1. Germline loops: CDR1 SGHRS, CDR2 YFSETQ. The V segment lost 0 bases and the J segment 8 bases; nucleotides outside the gene matches: 5. The CDR3 extends over 14 amino acids. CDR3 sequence reads: CASSLGQGWYEQFF. The DNA for the CDR3 is TGCGCCAGCAGCTTGGGACAGGGCTGGTATGAGCAGTTCTTC. The entire variable domain, with the rest obtained from reference TRBV5-1 and TRBJ2-1, is as follows: KAGVTQTPRYLIKTRGQQVTLSCSPISGHRSVSWYQQTPGQGLQFLFEYFSETQRNKGNFPGRFSGRQFSNSRSEMNVSTLELGDSALYLCASSLGQGWYEQFFGPGTRLTVL.

The chain employs TRBV4-2 and TRBJ1-5; no clear D gene. Looked up from germline, CDR1 is LGHNA and CDR2 is YNFKEQ. The CDR3 is 15 amino acids. The V gene lost 2 bases and the J gene lost 7 bases, with 15 bases spanning the gap. This CDR3 reads CASSQRLTGEQPQHF. CDR3 nucleotides: TGTGCCAGCAGCCAACGACTCACCGGGGAACAGCCCCAGCATTTT.

The chain recombines TRBV5-1 with TRBJ2-1; 12 bases fit TRBD2. The CDR3 loop spans 14 amino acids. The germline CDR1 and CDR2 sequences are SGHRS and YFSETQ. The junction had 5 bases not matched to a gene; V was cut back by 9 bases and J by 4 bases. The CDR3 region is CATRLAGDYNEQFF. Written as DNA, the CDR3 is TGCGCCACCCGACTAGCGGGGGATTACAATGAGCAGTTCTTC.

The chain combines TRBV19 with TRBJ1-1; no clear D gene. Trimming cost V 7 bases and J 3 bases, with 6 bases left between them. Germline-derived CDR1 and CDR2 are LNHDA and SQIVND (reference sequence). CDR3 length: 11 residues. The CDR3 protein is CASISDTEAFF. In DNA, the CDR3 is TGTGCCAGTATTTCGGACACTGAAGCTTTCTTT.

This chain links TRBV9 with TRBJ2-2; 7 nucleotides line up with TRBD2. The germline V gene encodes CDR1 SGDLS and CDR2 YYNGEE. This CDR3 comprises 15 residues. J lost 1 base, V lost 4 bases, and 4 bases had no gene match. CDR3 loop: CASSRRGENTGELFF. CDR3 DNA: TGTGCCAGCAGCCGCCGGGGGGAGAACACCGGGGAGCTGTTTTTT.

The chain has TRBV4-2 and TRBJ2-7; 7 bases fit TRBD2. Germline CDR1 is LGHNA and CDR2 is YNFKEQ. V was clipped by 0 bases and J by 0 bases; unmatched bases: 5. This CDR3 has 16 amino acids. This chain's CDR3 is CASSQDPGLSSYEQYF. The CDR3 DNA follows: TGTGCCAGCAGCCAAGATCCGGGACTAAGCTCCTACGAGCAGTACTTC.

This clone has more than one count but fewer than ten. The rearrangement joins TRBV7-9 to TRBJ2-2; D perhaps matches TRBD2 (5 bases). CDR3 size: 14 residues. Germline lookup yields CDR1 SEHNR and CDR2 FQNEAQ (reference sequence). The ends were cut back, 3 bases at V and 3 bases at J, with 8 bases in the middle. The CDR3 spells CASSFVSDTGELFF. CDR3 bases: TGTGCCAGCAGCTTCGTTAGCGACACCGGGGAGCTGTTTTTT.

The chain is built from TRBV6-5 and TRBJ1-2; 7 nucleotides match TRBD1. Germline values: CDR1 MNHEY, CDR2 SVGAGI. The CDR3 consists of 14 residues. V was pared by 0 bases and J by 8 bases, with 6 bases of the junction left unmatched. The CDR3 nucleotides are TGTGCCAGCAGTTACTCCAGGACAGGCGAAGGCTACACCTTC. Protein product: CASSYSRTGEGYTF.

The V gene is TRBV13, the J gene TRBJ1-1; D remains unclear. Trimming cost V 4 bases and J 1 base, with 19 bases left between them. Germline lookup yields CDR1 PRHDT and CDR2 FYEKMQ (reference sequence). The CDR3 totals 17 residues. Here the CDR3 DNA reads TGTGCCAGCAGCTCAAAACCCGGACGGACTTGGAACACTGAAGCTTTCTTT. Amino acid sequence: CASSSKPGRTWNTEAFF.

The chain recombines TRBV6-1 with TRBJ2-5, with TRBD2 as a possible D gene (5 bases). Per germline, CDR1 MNHNS and CDR2 SASEGT. This CDR3 spans 13 amino acids. The ends were cut back, 2 bases at V and 4 bases at J, with 8 bases in the middle. Here the CDR3 DNA reads TGTGCCAGCAGTGAACTAGCTGGAGAGACCCAGTACTTC. It specifies CASSELAGETQYF.